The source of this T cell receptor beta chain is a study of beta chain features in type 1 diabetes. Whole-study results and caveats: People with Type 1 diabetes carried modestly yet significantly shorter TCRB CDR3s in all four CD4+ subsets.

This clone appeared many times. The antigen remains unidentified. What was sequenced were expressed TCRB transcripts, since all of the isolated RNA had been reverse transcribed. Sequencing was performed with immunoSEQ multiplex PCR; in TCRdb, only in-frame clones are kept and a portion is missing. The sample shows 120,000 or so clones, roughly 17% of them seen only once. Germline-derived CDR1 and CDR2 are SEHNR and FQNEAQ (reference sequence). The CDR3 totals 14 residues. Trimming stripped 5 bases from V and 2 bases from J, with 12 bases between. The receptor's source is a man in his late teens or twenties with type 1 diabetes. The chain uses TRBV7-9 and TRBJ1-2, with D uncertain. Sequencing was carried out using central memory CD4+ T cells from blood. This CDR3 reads CASSQGSGNYGYTF. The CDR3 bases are TGTGCCAGCAGCCAAGGATCCGGGAACTATGGCTACACCTTC.